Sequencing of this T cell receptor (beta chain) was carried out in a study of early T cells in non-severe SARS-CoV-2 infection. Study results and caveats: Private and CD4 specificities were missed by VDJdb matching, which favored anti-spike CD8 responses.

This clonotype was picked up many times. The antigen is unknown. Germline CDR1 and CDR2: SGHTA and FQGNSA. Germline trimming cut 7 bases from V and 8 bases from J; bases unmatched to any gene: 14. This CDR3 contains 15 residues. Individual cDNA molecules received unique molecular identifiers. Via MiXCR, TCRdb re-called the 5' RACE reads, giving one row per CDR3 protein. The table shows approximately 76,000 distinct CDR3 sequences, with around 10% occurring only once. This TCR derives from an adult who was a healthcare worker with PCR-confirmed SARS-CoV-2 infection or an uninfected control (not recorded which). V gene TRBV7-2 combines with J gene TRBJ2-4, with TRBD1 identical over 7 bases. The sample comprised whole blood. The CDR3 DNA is TGTGCCAGCAATAAAGAAGGGGGCAGGAGAGACATTCAGTACTTC. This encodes CASNKEGGRRDIQYF.